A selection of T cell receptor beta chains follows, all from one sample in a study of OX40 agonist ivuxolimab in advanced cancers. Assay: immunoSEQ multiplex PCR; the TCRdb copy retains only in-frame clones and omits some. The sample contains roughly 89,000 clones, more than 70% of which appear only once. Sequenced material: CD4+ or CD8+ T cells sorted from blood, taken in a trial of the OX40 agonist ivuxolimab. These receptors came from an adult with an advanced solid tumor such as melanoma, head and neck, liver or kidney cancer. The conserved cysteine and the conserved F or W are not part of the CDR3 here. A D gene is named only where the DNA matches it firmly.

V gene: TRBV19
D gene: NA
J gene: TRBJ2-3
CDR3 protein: ASSIEAAPTDTQY

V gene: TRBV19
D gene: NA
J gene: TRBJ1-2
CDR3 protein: ASSPDSSYGYT

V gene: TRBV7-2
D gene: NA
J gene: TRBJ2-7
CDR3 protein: ASSPRQGGYRTYEQY

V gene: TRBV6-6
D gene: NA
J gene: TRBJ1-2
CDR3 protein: ASSYSIGYGYT

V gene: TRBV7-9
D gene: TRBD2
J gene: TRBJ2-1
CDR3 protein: ASSLGAGRDEQF

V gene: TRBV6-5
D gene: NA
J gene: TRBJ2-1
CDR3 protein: ASSLRRPSSYNEQF

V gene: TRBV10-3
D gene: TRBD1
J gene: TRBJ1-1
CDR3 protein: AISGQGGVNTEAF

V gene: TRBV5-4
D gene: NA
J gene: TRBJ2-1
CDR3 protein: ASSLGGGSYNEQF

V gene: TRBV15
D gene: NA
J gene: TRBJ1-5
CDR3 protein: ATSRAGRGNQPQH

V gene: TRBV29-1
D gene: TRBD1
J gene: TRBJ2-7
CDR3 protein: SASPGQGNYEQY

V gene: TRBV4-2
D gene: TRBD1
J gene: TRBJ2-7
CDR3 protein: ASSPLGTDRNEQY

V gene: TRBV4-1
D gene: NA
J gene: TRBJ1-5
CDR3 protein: ASSQDLERGAGNQPQH

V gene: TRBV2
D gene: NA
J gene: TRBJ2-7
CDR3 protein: ASLLTRGYEQY

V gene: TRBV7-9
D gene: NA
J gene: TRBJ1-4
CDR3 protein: ASSLREEKLF

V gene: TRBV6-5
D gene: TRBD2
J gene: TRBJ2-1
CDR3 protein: ASSYAGAYNEQF

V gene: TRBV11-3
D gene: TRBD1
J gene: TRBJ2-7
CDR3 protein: ASSPTGGYEQY

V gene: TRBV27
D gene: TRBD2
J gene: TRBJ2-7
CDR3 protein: ASSLGGPYEQY

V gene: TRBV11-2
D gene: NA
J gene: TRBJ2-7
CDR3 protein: ASTSPANYEQY

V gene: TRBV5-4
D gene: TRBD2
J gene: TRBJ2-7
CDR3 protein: ASSLGSGSSYEQY

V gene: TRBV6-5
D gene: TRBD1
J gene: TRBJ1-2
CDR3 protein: ASSYSGTAIGYT

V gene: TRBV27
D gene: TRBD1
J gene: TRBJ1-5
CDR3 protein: ASSLVQGSNQPQH

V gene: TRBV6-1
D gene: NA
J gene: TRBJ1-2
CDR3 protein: ASSEDRVGGYGYT

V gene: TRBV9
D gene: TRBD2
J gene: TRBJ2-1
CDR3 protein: ASSVSSGDGYEQF

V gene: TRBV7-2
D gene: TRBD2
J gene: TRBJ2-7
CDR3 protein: ASSSTSAVSYEQY

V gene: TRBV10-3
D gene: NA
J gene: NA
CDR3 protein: AISPGQFYEQY

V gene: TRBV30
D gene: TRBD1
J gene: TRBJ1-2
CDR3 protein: AWIRGRGQFNYGYT

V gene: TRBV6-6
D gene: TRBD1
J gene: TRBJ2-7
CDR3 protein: ASSYGSGGYEQY

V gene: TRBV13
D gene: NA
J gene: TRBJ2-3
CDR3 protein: ASSFSTDTQY

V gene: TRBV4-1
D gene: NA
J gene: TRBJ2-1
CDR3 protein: ASSQDLGDPYNEQF

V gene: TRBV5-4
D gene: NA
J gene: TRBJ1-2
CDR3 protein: ASSSGLETGGYT

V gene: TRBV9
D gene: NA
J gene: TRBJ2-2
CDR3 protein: ASSEKRVTGELF

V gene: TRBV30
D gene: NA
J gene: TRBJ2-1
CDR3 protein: AWSVLTNEQF